These 19 T cell receptor beta chains were all obtained from the same sample, sequenced in a study of T cells in Graves' hyperthyroidism and ophthalmopathy. The TCR beta CDR3 regions underwent amplification using RNA transcripts as the source. The TCR CDR3 was amplified in a first-round RT-PCR using the HTBI primer set. MiXCR was run by TCRdb on the multiplex PCR reads, yielding one entry per CDR3 protein. The sample shows roughly 720,000 distinct CDR3 sequences, 15% to 20% of them seen only once. Material for sequencing was blood. Every receptor here comes from a man in his fifties with Graves' hyperthyroidism.

This clonotype was detected ten times or more. V usage is TRBV30 and J usage is TRBJ2-2; 13 bases are shared with TRBD2. This CDR3 is 16 amino acids long. With V trimmed by 2 bases and J by 6 bases, 6 bases remained unmatched. The germline gives CDR1 GTSNPN, CDR2 SVGIG (reference sequence). Here the CDR3 reads CAWSRLAGGGSGELFF. For the CDR3, the DNA is TGTGCCTGGAGTAGACTAGCGGGAGGAGGATCCGGGGAGCTGTTTTTT.

This clonotype occurred a few times. The CDR3 nucleotides read TGCAGCGTTGATCCCCGACAGGGGGTCGGAGAGACCCAGTACTTC. Amino acid sequence: CSVDPRQGVGETQYF. V is TRBV29-1 and J is TRBJ2-5, with 9 bases identical to TRBD1. Trimming cost V 3 bases and J 4 bases; bases outside gene matches: 9. The CDR3 loop spans 15 amino acids. The germline CDR1 and CDR2 sequences are SQVTM and ANQGSEA.

This clonotype was picked up a small number of times. The rearrangement uses TRBV9 and TRBJ2-1; 12 nucleotides agree with TRBD2. After removal of 3 bases from V and 6 bases from J, the junction contained 7 bases not matched to a gene. Germline CDR1 and CDR2: SGDLS and YYNGEE. This CDR3 is built from 16 residues. The CDR3 spells CASSGLAGGEGNEQFF. The CDR3, as DNA: TGTGCCAGCAGCGGCCTAGCGGGAGGGGAGGGCAATGAGCAGTTCTTC. The full variable domain, rest sourced from reference TRBV9 and TRBJ2-1, is DSGVTQTPKHLITATGQRVTLRCSPRSGDLSVYWYQQSLDQGLQFLIQYYNGEERAKGNILERFSAQQFPDLHSELNLSSLELGDSALYFCASSGLAGGEGNEQFFGPGTRLTVL.

In this sample, this clonotype turned up many times. The chain uses TRBV6-1 and TRBJ2-7; 7 bases agree with TRBD2. The germline V gene encodes CDR1 MNHNS and CDR2 SASEGT. V was clipped by 2 bases and J by 4 bases; unmatched bases: 8. This CDR3 region has 15 residues. For the CDR3, the DNA is TGTGCCAGCAGTGAATTCGGCGTCGGGAGGTACGAGCAGTACTTC. Translation gives CASSEFGVGRYEQYF.

This clonotype appeared many times. The genes are TRBV6-5 and TRBJ2-7; D may match TRBD1 or TRBD2 (5 bases each). The CDR3 has 14 amino acids. V lost 0 bases, J lost 7 bases, and 13 bases lay in between. Per the germline V gene, CDR1 is MNHEY and CDR2 is SVGAGI. The CDR3 nucleotides read TGTGCCAGCAGTTACTCGTTATTGGGGGATGAGCAGTACTTC. It yields the protein CASSYSLLGDEQYF.

The chain uses TRBV18 and TRBJ2-1; 15 nucleotides match TRBD2. Per germline, CDR1 KGHSH and CDR2 LQKENI. V trimming: 3 bases; J trimming: 0 bases; junction bases outside the gene matches: 6. The length of the CDR3 is 19 residues. The CDR3 nucleotides read TGTGCCAGCTCACCCGGACTAGCGGGGGGGGGTGGCTCCTACAATGAGCAGTTCTTC. Its protein is CASSPGLAGGGGSYNEQFF.

V and J are TRBV2 and TRBJ2-6; D may be TRBD1 (6 bases). V was trimmed by 5 bases and J by 2 bases, leaving 10 bases between them. The length of the CDR3 is 15 residues. Germline-derived CDR1 and CDR2 are SNHLY and FYNNEI. The CDR3 loop reads CASSSTGPGANVLTF. In nucleotides, the CDR3 is TGTGCCAGCAGTTCCACAGGGCCTGGGGCCAACGTCCTGACTTTC. The variable domain in full, completed from reference TRBV2 and TRBJ2-6, reads EPEVTQTPSHQVTQMGQEVILRCVPISNHLYFYWYRQILGQKVEFLVSFYNNEISEKSEIFDDQFSVERPDGSNFTLKIRSTKLEDSAMYFCASSSTGPGANVLTFGAGSRLTVL.

This rearrangement joins TRBV7-9 to TRBJ2-5; tentative D call: TRBD1 (6 bases). The CDR3 consists of 14 residues. The ends were cut back, 5 bases at V and 3 bases at J, with 13 bases in the middle. Germline values: CDR1 SEHNR, CDR2 FQNEAQ (reference sequence). DNA for the CDR3: TGTGCCAGCAGCCTTTTGGGGGCGAAAGAGACCCAGTACTTC. It translates to CASSLLGAKETQYF.

The chain employs TRBV27 and TRBJ2-3; D remains ambiguous. The germline V and J ends were trimmed by 6 bases and 11 bases, with 15 bases remaining between them. Germline V CDR1 and CDR2: MNHEY, SMNVEV (reference sequence). The CDR3 spans 12 residues. The CDR3 here is CASSHPALGQYF. CDR3 nucleotides: TGTGCCAGCAGCCACCCTGCCCTGGGGCAGTATTTT.

The chain's CDR3 is CASSVDGTGVDEQYF. The CDR3 DNA sequence: TGTGCCAGCAGCGTAGATGGCACAGGGGTCGACGAGCAGTACTTC. V is TRBV9 and J is TRBJ2-7; 7 positions match TRBD1. CDR3 length: 15 amino acids. Germline CDR1 reads SGDLS; CDR2 reads YYNGEE. The V segment lost 0 bases and the J segment 5 bases; nucleotides outside the gene matches: 8.

The rearrangement joins TRBV20-1 to TRBJ2-1, with TRBD2 matching 12 bases. Germline V gives CDR1 DFQATT, CDR2 SNEGSKA (reference sequence). The junction had 6 bases not matched to a gene; V was cut back by 5 bases and J by 4 bases. This CDR3 is 15 amino acids long. In nucleotides, the CDR3 is TGCAGTGCTCCCGGGACTAGCGGGCCATACAATGAGCAGTTCTTC. It encodes CSAPGTSGPYNEQFF.

This clonotype was detected only a few times. This chain links TRBV5-1 with TRBJ1-2, with D possibly TRBD1 on 5 matching bases. The germline V gene has CDR1 SGHRS and CDR2 YFSETQ. The CDR3 totals 15 residues. V was cut by 1 base and J by 3 bases, with 13 bases left in between. The CDR3 nucleotides read TGCGCCAGCAGCTTGACGTGGGGCAACGACTATGGCTACACCTTC. Its translation: CASSLTWGNDYGYTF.

This clonotype was observed at least ten times. V gene TRBV28 combines with J gene TRBJ1-1; TRBD1 is a possible D gene (5 bases). CDR1 MDHEN and CDR2 SYDVKM come from the germline V gene. The V end lost 7 bases, the J end lost 3 bases, and 15 bases lay between the germline ends. The CDR3 has 14 residues. CDR3 bases: TGTGCCAGCAATCCTTGGACAAGCTACACTGAAGCTTTCTTT. Encoded protein: CASNPWTSYTEAFF.

This clonotype was detected many times. V usage is TRBV20-1 and J usage is TRBJ2-7; D not resolved. V lost 3 bases and J 4 bases, leaving 4 bases between the germline ends. Germline V gene sequence: CDR1 DFQATT, CDR2 SNEGSKA (reference sequence). The CDR3 covers 10 residues. The CDR3 DNA follows: TGCAGTGCTAGCTCGTACGAGCAGTACTTC. Translating it yields CSASSYEQYF.

This clonotype was detected many times. The CDR3: CASSSPRGALDYEQYF. In DNA form, the CDR3 reads TGTGCCAGCAGTTCCCCCCGCGGGGCCCTAGACTACGAGCAGTACTTC. V is TRBV12-3 or TRBV12-4 and J is TRBJ2-7, with TRBD2 as a possible D gene (6 bases). Trimming removed 4 bases at V and 3 bases at J, with 19 bases between. CDR3 length equals 16 residues.

Ten or more counts support this clonotype. The V gene is TRBV19, the J gene TRBJ1-5; the D is unclear. Germline V gene data show CDR1 as LNHDA and CDR2 as SQIVND (reference sequence). This CDR3 is built from 14 residues. V was clipped by 3 bases and J by 7 bases, with 13 bases between them. The CDR3 loop is CASSIILWRQPQHF. CDR3 coding DNA: TGTGCCAGTAGTATTATTCTTTGGAGGCAGCCCCAGCATTTT.

This clonotype has only a few counts. V and J are TRBV6-1 and TRBJ1-1, with TRBD1 matching over 7 bases. Per germline, CDR1 MNHNS and CDR2 SASEGT. J was trimmed by 7 bases and V by 8 bases; bases with no gene match: 13. The CDR3 extends over 14 amino acids. The CDR3 protein is CASSWTGPLDEAFF. The DNA of the CDR3 is TGTGCCAGCTCATGGACAGGCCCCCTTGATGAAGCTTTCTTT.

The CDR3 loop is CASSLNADLPGETQYF. DNA of the CDR3: TGTGCCAGCAGTCTGAACGCGGACTTGCCGGGGGAGACCCAGTACTTC. The chain employs TRBV12-3 or TRBV12-4 and TRBJ2-5; D is possibly TRBD2 (5 bases). The CDR3 has 16 amino acids. Trimming took off 5 bases at V and 5 bases at J, with 21 bases between the two ends.

This clonotype was picked up many times. A much larger clone differs by one base, so this may be a read error. CDR3 DNA: TGTGCCAGCAGTGAATGGGCAGATACGCAGTATTTT. As protein: CASSEWADTQYF. The chain uses TRBV2 and TRBJ2-3, with D unclear. Trimming removed 2 bases from V and 4 bases from J, with 4 bases in between. CDR3 size: 12 residues. Germline V gene data show CDR1 as SNHLY and CDR2 as FYNNEI.